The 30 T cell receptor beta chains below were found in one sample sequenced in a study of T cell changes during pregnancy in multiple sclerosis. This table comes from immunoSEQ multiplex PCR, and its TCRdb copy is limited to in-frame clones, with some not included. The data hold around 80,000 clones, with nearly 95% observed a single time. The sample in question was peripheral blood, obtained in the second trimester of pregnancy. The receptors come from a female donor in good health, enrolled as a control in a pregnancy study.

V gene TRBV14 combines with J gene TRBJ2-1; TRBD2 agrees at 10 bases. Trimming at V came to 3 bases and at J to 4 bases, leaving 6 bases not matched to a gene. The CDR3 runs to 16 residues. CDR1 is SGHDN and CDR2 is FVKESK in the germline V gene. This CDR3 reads CASSQGGTSAYNEQFF. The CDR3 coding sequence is TGTGCCAGCAGCCAGGGGGGGACTAGCGCGTACAATGAGCAGTTCTTC.

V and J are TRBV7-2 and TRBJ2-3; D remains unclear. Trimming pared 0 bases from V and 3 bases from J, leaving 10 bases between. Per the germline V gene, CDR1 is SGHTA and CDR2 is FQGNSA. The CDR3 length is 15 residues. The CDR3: CASSLAVQPTDTQYF. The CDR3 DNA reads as TGTGCCAGCAGCTTAGCGGTACAGCCGACAGATACGCAGTATTTT.

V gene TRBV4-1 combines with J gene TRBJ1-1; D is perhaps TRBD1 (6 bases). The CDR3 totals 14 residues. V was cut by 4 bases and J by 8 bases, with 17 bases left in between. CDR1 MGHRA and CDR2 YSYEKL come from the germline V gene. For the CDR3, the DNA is TGCGCCAGCAGCCGCATCGTGGTCGGGACAGAAGCTTTCTTT. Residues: CASSRIVVGTEAFF.

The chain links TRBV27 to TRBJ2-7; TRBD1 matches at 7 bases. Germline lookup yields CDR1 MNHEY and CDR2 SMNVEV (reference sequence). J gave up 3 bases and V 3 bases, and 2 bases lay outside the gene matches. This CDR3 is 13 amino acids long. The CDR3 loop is CASSLRQGYEQYF. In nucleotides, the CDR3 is TGTGCCAGCAGTTTGAGACAGGGCTACGAGCAGTACTTC.

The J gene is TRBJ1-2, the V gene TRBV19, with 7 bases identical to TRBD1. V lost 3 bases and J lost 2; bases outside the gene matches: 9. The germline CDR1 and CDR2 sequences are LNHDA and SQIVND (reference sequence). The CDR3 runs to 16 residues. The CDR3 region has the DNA TGTGCCAGTAGTATCAGATCCGGGACAGAGAACTATGGCTACACCTTC. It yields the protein CASSIRSGTENYGYTF.

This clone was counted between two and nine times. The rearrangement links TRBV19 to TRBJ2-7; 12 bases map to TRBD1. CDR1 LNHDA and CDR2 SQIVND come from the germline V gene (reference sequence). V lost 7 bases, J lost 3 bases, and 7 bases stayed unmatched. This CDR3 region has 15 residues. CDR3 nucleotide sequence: TGTGCCAGTAACCCCGGGACAGGGGGCTTCTACGAGCAGTACTTC. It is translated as CASNPGTGGFYEQYF.

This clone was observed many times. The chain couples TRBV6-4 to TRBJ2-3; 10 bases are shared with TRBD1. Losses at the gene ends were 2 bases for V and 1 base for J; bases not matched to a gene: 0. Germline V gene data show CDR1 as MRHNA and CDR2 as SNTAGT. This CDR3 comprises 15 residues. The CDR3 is CASSDGTGGTDTQYF. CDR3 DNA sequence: TGTGCCAGCAGTGACGGGACAGGGGGCACAGATACGCAGTATTTT.

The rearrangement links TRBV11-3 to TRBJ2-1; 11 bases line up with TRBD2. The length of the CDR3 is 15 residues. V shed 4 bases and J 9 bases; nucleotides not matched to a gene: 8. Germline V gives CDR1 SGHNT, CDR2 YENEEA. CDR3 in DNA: TGTGCCAGCAGCTCAACTAGCGGGAGTAATGCTGAGCAGTTCTTC. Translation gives CASSSTSGSNAEQFF.

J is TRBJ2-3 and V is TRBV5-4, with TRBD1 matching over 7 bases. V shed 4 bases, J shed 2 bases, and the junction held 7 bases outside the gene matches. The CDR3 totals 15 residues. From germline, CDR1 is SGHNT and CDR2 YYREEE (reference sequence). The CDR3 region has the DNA TGTGCCAGCAGCCCTTGGGACAGCTACACAGATACGCAGTATTTT. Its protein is CASSPWDSYTDTQYF.

The CDR3 here is CASSTRTLNTEAFF. The CDR3 DNA sequence: TGTGCCAGCAGTACTCGGACACTGAACACTGAAGCTTTCTTT. The rearrangement joins TRBV27 to TRBJ1-1; TRBD1 might be the D (5 bases). The germline V and J ends were trimmed by 5 bases and 0 bases, with 10 bases remaining between them. The CDR3 extends over 14 amino acids. Per the germline V gene, CDR1 is MNHEY and CDR2 is SMNVEV (reference sequence).

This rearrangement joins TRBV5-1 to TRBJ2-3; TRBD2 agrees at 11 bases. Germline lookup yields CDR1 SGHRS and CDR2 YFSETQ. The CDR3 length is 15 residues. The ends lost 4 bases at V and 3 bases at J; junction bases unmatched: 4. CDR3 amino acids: CASSGSGRGTDTQYF. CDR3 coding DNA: TGCGCCAGCAGCGGTAGCGGGAGGGGGACAGATACGCAGTATTTT.

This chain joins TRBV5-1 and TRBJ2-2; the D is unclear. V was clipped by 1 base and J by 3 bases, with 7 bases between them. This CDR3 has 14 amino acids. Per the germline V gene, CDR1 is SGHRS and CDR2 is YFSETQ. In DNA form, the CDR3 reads TGCGCCAGCAGCTTGTCCAGTTACACCGGGGAGCTGTTTTTT. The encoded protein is CASSLSSYTGELFF.

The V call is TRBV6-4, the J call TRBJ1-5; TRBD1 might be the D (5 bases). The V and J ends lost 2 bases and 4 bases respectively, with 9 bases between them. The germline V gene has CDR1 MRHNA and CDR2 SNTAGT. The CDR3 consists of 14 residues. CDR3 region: CASSDRAGNQPQHF. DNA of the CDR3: TGTGCCAGCAGTGACAGGGCAGGGAATCAGCCCCAGCATTTT.

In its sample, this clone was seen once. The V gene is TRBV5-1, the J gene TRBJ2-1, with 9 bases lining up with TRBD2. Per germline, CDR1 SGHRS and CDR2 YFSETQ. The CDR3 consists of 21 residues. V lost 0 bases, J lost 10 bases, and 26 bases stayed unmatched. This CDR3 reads CASSLAVWRDRVGLAGTEQFF. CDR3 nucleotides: TGCGCCAGCAGCTTGGCTGTATGGCGGGACAGAGTAGGCCTAGCGGGAACCGAGCAGTTCTTC. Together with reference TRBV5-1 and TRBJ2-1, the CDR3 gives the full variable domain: KAGVTQTPRYLIKTRGQQVTLSCSPISGHRSVSWYQQTPGQGLQFLFEYFSETQRNKGNFPGRFSGRQFSNSRSEMNVSTLELGDSALYLCASSLAVWRDRVGLAGTEQFFGPGTRLTVL.

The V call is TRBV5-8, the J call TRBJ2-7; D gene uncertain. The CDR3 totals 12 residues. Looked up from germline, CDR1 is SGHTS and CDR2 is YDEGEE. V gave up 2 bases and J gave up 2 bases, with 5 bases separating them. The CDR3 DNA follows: TGTGCCAGCAGCTTAGGAGCCTACGAGCAGTACTTC. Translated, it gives CASSLGAYEQYF.

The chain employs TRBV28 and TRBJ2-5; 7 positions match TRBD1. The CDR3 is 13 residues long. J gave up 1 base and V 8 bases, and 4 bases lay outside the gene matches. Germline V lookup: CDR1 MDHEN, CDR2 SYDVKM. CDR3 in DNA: TGTGCCAGCCAGGGACAGCCCCAAGAGACCCAGTACTTC. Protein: CASQGQPQETQYF.

The CDR3 sequence is CASRLAGGTDTQYF. The CDR3 DNA is TGTGCCAGTCGACTAGCGGGAGGAACAGATACGCAGTATTTT. The gene calls are TRBV19 and TRBJ2-3; TRBD2 aligns across 13 bases. The CDR3 totals 14 residues. Germline CDR1 is LNHDA and CDR2 is SQIVND (reference sequence). V lost 8 bases and J lost 3; bases outside the gene matches: 2.

In DNA, the CDR3 is TGTGCCAGCAGTGATGGGGGAAGACTAGCGGGATCTTGGAATGAGCAGTTCTTC. Residues: CASSDGGRLAGSWNEQFF. This chain links TRBV6-1 with TRBJ2-1; 11 bases align to TRBD2. The CDR3 contains 18 residues. V shed 3 bases and J 7 bases; nucleotides not matched to a gene: 14. Germline V gives CDR1 MNHNS, CDR2 SASEGT.

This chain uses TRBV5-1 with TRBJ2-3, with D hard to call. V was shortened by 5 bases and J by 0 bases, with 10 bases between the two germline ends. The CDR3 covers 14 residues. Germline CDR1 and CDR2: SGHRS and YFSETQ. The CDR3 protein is CASSKIESTDTQYF. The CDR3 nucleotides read TGCGCCAGCAGTAAGATTGAGAGCACAGATACGCAGTATTTT.

This chain's CDR3 is CASSLSGRAVQLYF. The CDR3, as DNA: TGTGCCAGCAGCCTAAGCGGGAGGGCCGTCCAATTGTACTTC. This rearrangement joins TRBV7-6 to TRBJ2-7, with 10 positions matching TRBD2. CDR1 is SGHVS, CDR2 FNYEAQ, per germline. The CDR3 runs 14 residues. Losses at the gene ends were 5 bases for V and 12 bases for J; bases not matched to a gene: 13.

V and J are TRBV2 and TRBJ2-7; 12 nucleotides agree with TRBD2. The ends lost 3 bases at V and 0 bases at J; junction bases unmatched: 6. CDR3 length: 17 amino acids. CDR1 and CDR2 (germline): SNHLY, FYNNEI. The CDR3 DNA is TGTGCCAGCAGTGAGGAAGGACTAGCGGGGTTCTCCTACGAGCAGTACTTC. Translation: CASSEEGLAGFSYEQYF. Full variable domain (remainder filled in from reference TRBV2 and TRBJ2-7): EPEVTQTPSHQVTQMGQEVILRCVPISNHLYFYWYRQILGQKVEFLVSFYNNEISEKSEIFDDQFSVERPDGSNFTLKIRSTKLEDSAMYFCASSEEGLAGFSYEQYFGPGTRLTVT.

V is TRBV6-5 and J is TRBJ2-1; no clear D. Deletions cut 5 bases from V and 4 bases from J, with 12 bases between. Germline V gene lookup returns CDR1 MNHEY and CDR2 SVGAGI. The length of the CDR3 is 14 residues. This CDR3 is CASSIRPFYNEQFF. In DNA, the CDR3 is TGTGCCAGCAGTATCCGTCCCTTTTACAATGAGCAGTTCTTC.

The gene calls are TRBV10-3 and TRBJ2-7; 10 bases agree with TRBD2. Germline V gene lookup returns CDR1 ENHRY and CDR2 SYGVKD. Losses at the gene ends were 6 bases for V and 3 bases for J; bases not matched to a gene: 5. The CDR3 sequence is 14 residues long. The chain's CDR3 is CAIRVGTSDYEQYF. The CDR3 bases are TGTGCCATCAGGGTCGGGACTAGCGACTACGAGCAGTACTTC.

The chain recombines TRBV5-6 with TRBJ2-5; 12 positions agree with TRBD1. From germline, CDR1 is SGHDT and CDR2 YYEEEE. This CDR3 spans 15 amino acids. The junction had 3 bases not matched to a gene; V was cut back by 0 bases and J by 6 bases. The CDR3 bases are TGTGCCAGCAGCTTGGATGGGACAGGGGGCAAGACCCAGTACTTC. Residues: CASSLDGTGGKTQYF.

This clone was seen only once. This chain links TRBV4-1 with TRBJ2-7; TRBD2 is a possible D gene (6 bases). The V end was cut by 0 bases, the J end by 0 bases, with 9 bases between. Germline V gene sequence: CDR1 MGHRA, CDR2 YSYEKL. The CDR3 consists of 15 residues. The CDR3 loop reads CASSQDRGISYEQYF. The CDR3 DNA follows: TGCGCCAGCAGCCAAGATCGGGGGATCTCCTACGAGCAGTACTTC.

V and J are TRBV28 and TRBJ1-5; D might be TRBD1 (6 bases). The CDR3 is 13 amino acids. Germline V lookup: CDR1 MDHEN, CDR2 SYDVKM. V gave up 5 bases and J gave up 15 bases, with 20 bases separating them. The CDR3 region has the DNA TGTGCCAGCAGTACAGGGCTACAACTGGCTTCGCATTTT. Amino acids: CASSTGLQLASHF.

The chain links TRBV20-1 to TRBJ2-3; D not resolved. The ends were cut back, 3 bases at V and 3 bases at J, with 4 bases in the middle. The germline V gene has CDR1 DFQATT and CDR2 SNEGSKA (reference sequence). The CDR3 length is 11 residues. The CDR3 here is CSASRTDTQYF. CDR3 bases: TGCAGTGCTAGCAGGACAGATACGCAGTATTTT.

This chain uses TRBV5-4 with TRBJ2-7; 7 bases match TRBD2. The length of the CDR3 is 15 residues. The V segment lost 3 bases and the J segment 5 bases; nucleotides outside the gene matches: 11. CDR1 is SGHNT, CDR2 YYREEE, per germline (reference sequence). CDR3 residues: CASSYGPGRRNEQYF. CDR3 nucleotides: TGTGCCAGCAGCTACGGCCCCGGGAGGCGAAACGAGCAGTACTTC.

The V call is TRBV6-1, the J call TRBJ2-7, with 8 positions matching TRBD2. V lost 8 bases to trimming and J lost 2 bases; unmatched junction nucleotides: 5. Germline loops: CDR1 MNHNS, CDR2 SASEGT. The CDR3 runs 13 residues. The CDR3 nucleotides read TGTGCCAGCGGCGGGAGGCCCCCCTACGAGCAGTACTTC. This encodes CASGGRPPYEQYF.

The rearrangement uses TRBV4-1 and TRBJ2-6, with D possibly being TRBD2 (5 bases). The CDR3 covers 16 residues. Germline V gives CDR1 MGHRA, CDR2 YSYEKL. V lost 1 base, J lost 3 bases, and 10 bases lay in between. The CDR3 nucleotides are TGCGCCAGCAGCCAAGTTCGAGGAGGTGGGGCCAACGTCCTGACTTTC. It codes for CASSQVRGGGANVLTF.